The 31 T cell receptor beta chains listed next were all sequenced from one sample in a study of OX40 agonist ivuxolimab in advanced cancers. Assay used: immunoSEQ multiplex PCR; TCRdb lists only in-frame clones, some missing. The table lists some 94,000 clones, more than 90% of them singletons. The sample here was CD4+ or CD8+ T cells sorted from blood, taken in a trial of the OX40 agonist ivuxolimab. Receptors were obtained from an adult with an advanced solid tumor such as melanoma, head and neck, liver or kidney cancer.

The genes are TRBV14 and TRBJ2-7; 7 positions agree with TRBD2. J was trimmed by 0 bases and V by 2 bases; bases with no gene match: 10. Per germline, CDR1 SGHDN and CDR2 FVKESK. The CDR3 length is 17 residues. Here the CDR3 reads CASSQTVAGLSSYEQYF. The CDR3 coding sequence is TGTGCCAGCAGCCAAACAGTAGCGGGTCTTAGCTCCTACGAGCAGTACTTC. The variable domain in full, with the rest retrieved from reference TRBV14 and TRBJ2-7, is EAGVTQFPSHSVIEKGQTVTLRCDPISGHDNLYWYRRVMGKEIKFLLHFVKESKQDESGMPNNRFLAERTGGTYSTLKVQPAELEDSGVYFCASSQTVAGLSSYEQYFGPGTRLTVT.

The genes are TRBV5-1 and TRBJ2-3; 10 bases align to TRBD2. The germline V gene encodes CDR1 SGHRS and CDR2 YFSETQ. The ends lost 1 base at V and 5 bases at J; junction bases unmatched: 7. CDR3 length: 16 residues. The DNA for the CDR3 is TGCGCCAGCAGCTTGTACAAGCGGGGGGGCAAAGATACGCAGTATTTT. Protein product: CASSLYKRGGKDTQYF.

CDR3 sequence reads: CASSLFTASYEQYF. The DNA for the CDR3 is TGTGCCAGCAGTTTATTTACGGCTTCCTACGAGCAGTACTTC. The rearrangement joins TRBV27 to TRBJ2-7; D gene unclear. The CDR3 totals 14 residues. Germline CDR1 and CDR2: MNHEY and SMNVEV (reference sequence). Trimming cost V 1 base and J 1 base, with 8 bases left between them.

The DNA of the CDR3 is TGTGCCAGCGGGGAACTAGCGGGAACGGGCGGGAGCGAGCAGTACTTC. This gives the protein CASGELAGTGGSEQYF. This chain links TRBV10-3 with TRBJ2-7; 10 bases match TRBD2. This CDR3 comprises 16 residues. The germline gives CDR1 ENHRY, CDR2 SYGVKD. J lost 6 bases, V lost 10 bases, and 18 bases had no gene match.

The J gene is TRBJ1-5, the V gene TRBV27; a possible D gene is TRBD1 (6 bases). CDR1 is MNHEY and CDR2 is SMNVEV in the germline V gene (reference sequence). This CDR3 has 14 residues. Trimming stripped 4 bases from V and 7 bases from J, with 14 bases between. CDR3 protein: CASSSWGGGQPQHF. The CDR3 DNA is TGTGCCAGCAGTTCATGGGGGGGCGGGCAGCCCCAGCATTTT.

The rearrangement links TRBV19 to TRBJ1-5; D is unresolved. V dropped 5 bases and J dropped 6 bases, with 17 bases sitting between them. Germline V lookup: CDR1 LNHDA, CDR2 SQIVND (reference sequence). CDR3 length equals 15 residues. CDR3: CASSRTVLALQPQHF. The CDR3 nucleotides read TGTGCCAGTAGTCGGACCGTACTAGCCCTTCAGCCCCAGCATTTT.

The J gene is TRBJ2-5, the V gene TRBV6-6, with TRBD2 identical over 7 bases. CDR1 and CDR2 from the germline V gene are MNHNY and SVGAGI (reference sequence). The CDR3 is 15 residues long. The V and J ends lost 2 bases and 2 bases, in that order; junction bases with no gene match: 5. CDR3 bases: TGTGCCAGCAGTTACCTAGCGGAAGGACAAGAGACCCAGTACTTC. Its protein product is CASSYLAEGQETQYF.

This clone showed up just once. The J gene is TRBJ2-2, the V gene TRBV21-1; the D call of TRBD2 is as the table states it, not checked on the DNA. TRBV21-1 is classified as a pseudogene. The CDR3 has 12 residues. The CDR3 spells CAGGSGGGELFF. The CDR3 bases are TGTGCCGGGGGGAGCGGAGGCGGGGAGCTGTTTTTT.

This clone has only one observation. The rearrangement links TRBV11-2 to TRBJ2-1, with D hard to call. Germline CDR1 SGHAT, CDR2 FQNNGV. Trimming shortened V by 2 bases and J by 8 bases, and 19 bases separated the two germline ends. CDR3 length equals 16 residues. The CDR3 bases are TGTGCCAGCAGCTTAAGTATCGACGGGCGGATGGATGAGCAGTTCTTC. Protein sequence: CASSLSIDGRMDEQFF.

V usage is TRBV7-2 and J usage is TRBJ2-7; 9 bases map to TRBD2. The CDR3 is made up of 15 amino acids. Germline assignment: CDR1 SGHTA and CDR2 FQGNSA. V shed 0 bases and J 0 bases; nucleotides not matched to a gene: 0. CDR3 residues: CASSLASGSSYEQYF. The CDR3 region has the DNA TGTGCCAGCAGCTTAGCTAGCGGGAGCTCCTACGAGCAGTACTTC.

V and J are TRBV2 and TRBJ1-3; possibly TRBD1 for D (5 bases). This CDR3 spans 15 amino acids. The V end lost 7 bases, the J end lost 0 bases, and 13 bases lay between the germline ends. In germline, CDR1 is SNHLY, CDR2 FYNNEI. CDR3 protein: CASNGGVDSGNTIYF. CDR3 coding DNA: TGTGCCAGCAACGGAGGGGTAGACTCTGGAAACACCATATATTTT. The full variable domain, its missing parts supplied by reference TRBV2 and TRBJ1-3, is EPEVTQTPSHQVTQMGQEVILRCVPISNHLYFYWYRQILGQKVEFLVSFYNNEISEKSEIFDDQFSVERPDGSNFTLKIRSTKLEDSAMYFCASNGGVDSGNTIYFGEGSWLTVV.

This clone was seen only a few times. The V call is TRBV29-1, the J call TRBJ1-1; TRBD1 agrees at 7 bases. The CDR3 has 15 residues. The germline V gene encodes CDR1 SQVTM and CDR2 ANQGSEA. V was clipped by 3 bases and J by 3 bases; unmatched bases: 10. The CDR3 spells CSVDLTGVGDTEAFF. The CDR3 DNA reads TGCAGCGTTGATCTTACAGGGGTGGGGGACACTGAAGCTTTCTTT. The variable domain in full, with the rest retrieved from reference TRBV29-1 and TRBJ1-1, is SAVISQKPSRDICQRGTSLTIQCQVDSQVTMMFWYRQQPGQSLTLIATANQGSEATYESGFVIDKFPISRPNLTFSTLTVSNMSPEDSSIYLCSVDLTGVGDTEAFFGQGTRLTVV.

The chain combines TRBV7-2 with TRBJ2-7; 13 bases map to TRBD2. The germline V gene encodes CDR1 SGHTA and CDR2 FQGNSA. J lost 4 bases, V lost 3 bases, and 0 bases had no gene match. The CDR3 loop spans 14 amino acids. DNA for the CDR3: TGTGCCAGCAGCTTGACTAGCGGGGGGTACGAGCAGTACTTC. Translated, it gives CASSLTSGGYEQYF.

J is TRBJ1-1 and V is TRBV4-1, with TRBD1 as a possible D gene (5 bases). Germline V gives CDR1 MGHRA, CDR2 YSYEKL. CDR3 length: 16 amino acids. V gave up 1 base and J gave up 1 base, with 13 bases separating them. The DNA of the CDR3 is TGCGCCAGCAGCCAAGCTTTCGGGACGGCGAACACTGAAGCTTTCTTT. Its protein product is CASSQAFGTANTEAFF.

This sequence joins TRBV2 and TRBJ2-3; the match to TRBD1 covers 9 bases. V gave up 7 bases and J gave up 1 base; unmatched junction bases: 9. This CDR3 has 16 amino acids. Germline V gene data show CDR1 as SNHLY and CDR2 as FYNNEI. Here the CDR3 reads CASTANRDRGTDTQYF. In nucleotides, the CDR3 is TGTGCCAGCACCGCCAACCGGGACAGGGGCACAGATACGCAGTATTTT. The full variable domain, rest sourced from reference TRBV2 and TRBJ2-3, is EPEVTQTPSHQVTQMGQEVILRCVPISNHLYFYWYRQILGQKVEFLVSFYNNEISEKSEIFDDQFSVERPDGSNFTLKIRSTKLEDSAMYFCASTANRDRGTDTQYFGPGTRLTVL.

This chain uses TRBV18 with TRBJ2-7; D unresolved. V was shortened by 3 bases and J by 7 bases, with 16 bases between the two germline ends. Germline V gene sequence: CDR1 KGHSH, CDR2 LQKENI. The CDR3 is 14 residues long. The CDR3 DNA is TGTGCCAGCTCACCTATGGAAACCTCTAGGGAGCAGTACTTC. Translated: CASSPMETSREQYF.

The chain couples TRBV10-3 to TRBJ1-3; tentative D call: TRBD1 (6 bases). V was clipped by 10 bases and J by 0 bases, with 10 bases between them. This CDR3 comprises 13 residues. CDR1 and CDR2 (germline): ENHRY, SYGVKD. The CDR3 sequence: CATTGLSGNTIYF. The CDR3 coding sequence is TGTGCCACCACAGGGCTCTCTGGAAACACCATATATTTT.

This chain joins TRBV29-1 and TRBJ2-1; 8 bases align to TRBD2. Per the germline V gene, CDR1 is SQVTM and CDR2 is ANQGSEA. The CDR3 spans 15 residues. With 5 bases clipped from V and 9 bases from J, the junction kept 15 bases outside the gene matches. The CDR3 nucleotides read TGCAGCGTTTTAGGACTAGAGCGGGGGTATAGTGAGCAGTTCTTC. Translated: CSVLGLERGYSEQFF.

Ten or more counts support this clone. As DNA, the CDR3 is TGCAGTGGGGGGGATAACTATGGCTACACCTTC. Its translation: CSGGDNYGYTF. The chain employs TRBV20-1 and TRBJ1-2; D is perhaps TRBD1 (5 bases). V was pared by 7 bases and J by 1 base, with 7 bases between. Germline values: CDR1 DFQATT, CDR2 SNEGSKA (reference sequence). The CDR3 extends over 11 amino acids.

The sample holds one count of this clone. The chain recombines TRBV27 with TRBJ2-1, with D perhaps TRBD2 (5 bases). The CDR3 runs 15 residues. CDR1 is MNHEY, CDR2 SMNVEV, per germline (reference sequence). Trimming left V 4 bases short and J 2 bases short, with 12 bases between. CDR3 residues: CASSWGLAPYNEQFF. The CDR3 region has the DNA TGTGCCAGCAGTTGGGGTCTAGCCCCCTACAATGAGCAGTTCTTC.

The J gene is TRBJ1-4, the V gene TRBV4-1; TRBD1 might be the D (6 bases). Looked up from germline, CDR1 is MGHRA and CDR2 is YSYEKL. This CDR3 is built from 15 residues. V was trimmed by 4 bases and J by 4 bases, leaving 13 bases between them. For the CDR3, the DNA is TGCGCCAGCAGCCTCGGACAGCCTTTTAATGAAAAACTGTTTTTT. The encoded protein is CASSLGQPFNEKLFF.

The V and J genes are TRBV21-1 and TRBJ2-7; the D call TRBD1 from the table was never checked on the DNA. TRBV21-1 represents a pseudogene. The CDR3 runs 20 residues. The CDR3 protein is CASSPKWGLEGALITYEQYF. The CDR3 DNA sequence: TGTGCCAGCAGTCCAAAGTGGGGGCTCGAGGGGGCCTTAATAACCTACGAGCAGTACTTC.

The chain carries TRBV27 and TRBJ2-1; perhaps TRBD2 as D (7 bases). The V gene lost 5 bases and the J gene lost 5 bases, with 19 bases spanning the gap. CDR1 and CDR2 from the germline V gene are MNHEY and SMNVEV (reference sequence). The CDR3 length is 16 residues. DNA for the CDR3: TGTGCCAGCAGTCTCGTTTGGGGGGGGCCCGACAATGAGCAGTTCTTC. Amino acid sequence: CASSLVWGGPDNEQFF.

This clone was seen a single time. The chain uses TRBV13 and TRBJ1-3; TRBD1 matches 9 bases. The V gene end was trimmed by 3 bases and the J gene end by 8 bases; junction bases not matched to a gene: 11. The CDR3 is 16 amino acids. The germline gives CDR1 PRHDT, CDR2 FYEKMQ (reference sequence). The CDR3 protein is CASSFTSPDRGDTIYF. The CDR3 DNA reads as TGTGCCAGCAGCTTTACGAGCCCGGACAGGGGAGACACCATATATTTT.

V gene TRBV5-1 combines with J gene TRBJ2-4; no clear D gene. V lost 1 base and J lost 0, with 5 bases in between. Germline CDR1 SGHRS, CDR2 YFSETQ. The CDR3 has 14 residues. The CDR3 reads CASSLTVAKNIQYF. CDR3 DNA: TGCGCCAGCAGCTTGACAGTAGCCAAAAACATTCAGTACTTC.

The genes are TRBV9 and TRBJ2-3, with 7 bases identical to TRBD1. Germline V gene lookup returns CDR1 SGDLS and CDR2 YYNGEE. Trimming removed 0 bases from V and 0 bases from J; junction bases left unmatched: 7. The CDR3 contains 17 residues. The CDR3 DNA sequence: TGTGCCAGCAGCGTAGAGGGGGCACCGACTAGCACAGATACGCAGTATTTT. Translation gives CASSVEGAPTSTDTQYF.

The rearrangement uses TRBV11-2 and TRBJ2-5; D is perhaps TRBD2 (6 bases). The V gene lost 3 bases and the J gene lost 5 bases, with 13 bases spanning the gap. This CDR3 spans 14 amino acids. The germline gives CDR1 SGHAT, CDR2 FQNNGV. CDR3 protein: CASSFSPGRETQYF. Here the CDR3 DNA reads TGTGCCAGCAGCTTTTCCCCAGGGAGGGAGACCCAGTACTTC.

The rearrangement uses TRBV4-1 and TRBJ2-1; D gene ambiguous. The germline gives CDR1 MGHRA, CDR2 YSYEKL. The CDR3 consists of 13 residues. Trimming cost V 0 bases and J 4 bases, with 4 bases left between them. The chain's CDR3 is CASSQESYNEQFF. For the CDR3, the DNA is TGCGCCAGCAGCCAAGAGTCGTACAATGAGCAGTTCTTC.

This clone was seen just once. The chain uses TRBV29-1 and TRBJ2-3; D not certain. There are 12 residues in the CDR3. The germline V gene has CDR1 SQVTM and CDR2 ANQGSEA. V was cut by 5 bases and J by 2 bases, with 8 bases left in between. DNA for the CDR3: TGCAGCGTTCCGGGCTCCACAGATACGCAGTATTTT. Its protein product is CSVPGSTDTQYF.

V is TRBV30 and J is TRBJ2-5; TRBD1 agrees at 9 bases. The germline CDR1 and CDR2 sequences are GTSNPN and SVGIG (reference sequence). CDR3 size: 14 residues. Germline trimming cut 4 bases from V and 5 bases from J; bases unmatched to any gene: 8. The CDR3 here is CAWTTGGPGETQYF. CDR3 coding DNA: TGTGCCTGGACCACAGGGGGCCCAGGGGAGACCCAGTACTTC.

By share of the sample, this clone is medium-sized. The V and J genes are TRBV10-2 and TRBJ1-1; D call uncertain. With 3 bases removed from V and 0 bases from J, the gap between germline ends came to 8 bases. The CDR3 contains 14 residues. Per germline, CDR1 WSHSY and CDR2 SAAADI. This CDR3 is CASSDPGLNTEAFF. The CDR3, as DNA: TGCGCCAGCAGTGATCCGGGATTGAACACTGAAGCTTTCTTT.